This TCR beta chain was recovered during a study of T-cell reconstitution after alpha-beta-depleted transplantation in children. Study-level findings and limits: The origin of alpha-beta T cells about two months after transplant was reportedly several hundred expanded graft clones.

This clonotype has just a few counts. The antigen remains unidentified. V lost 3 bases to trimming and J lost 1 base, with 29 bases between them. Per germline, CDR1 SGHNT and CDR2 YYREEE (reference sequence). This CDR3 contains 20 residues. The library targeted TCRbeta and was prepared with unique molecular identifiers. TCRdb used MiXCR to reprocess the PCR reads, holding one entry per CDR3 protein. The sample holds approximately 980,000 distinct CDR3 sequences, about 29% seen once. This material consisted of PBMCs, mostly from graft donor cells, taken 360 days after TCRalphabeta/CD19-depleted stem cell transplant. The chain carries TRBV5-4 and TRBJ2-7; TRBD2 is a possible D gene (6 bases). This sequence originates from a boy less than two years old who had a stem cell transplant for SCID, so the T cells may come from the graft donor. DNA for the CDR3: TGTGCCAGCAGCTGGGATCTCCGGGAGAGGGCCCTTCGCATTTCCTACGAGCAGTACTTC. Translating gives CASSWDLRERALRISYEQYF.